What follows are 5 T cell receptor beta chains derived from one specimen sequenced in a study of human T cells and chemical hapten exposure. Regarding time point: patch test 1, 2 weeks after DPC sensitization. The sample's treatment: therapeutic diphenylcyclopropenone sensitization with weekly scalp DPC. Using its own MiXCR run on the RACE reads, TCRdb lists one record per CDR3 protein. This table has 180,000 or so distinct CDR3 sequences, about a fifth appearing once. This material consisted of whole blood, taken in connection with sensitization to the hapten diphenylcyclopropenone (DPC). These receptors all stem from a woman aged 50 to 60 with alopecia areata. Some clones in this sample may be carry-over from other donors' samples.

This sequence joins TRBV10-3 and TRBJ2-5; 7 bases are a match to TRBD1. This CDR3 has 14 amino acids. V lost 10 bases and J lost 4; bases outside the gene matches: 12. CDR1 ENHRY and CDR2 SYGVKD come from the germline V gene. CDR3 nucleotide sequence: TGTGCCACCAATATAAGGGGGCAAGGAGAGACCCAGTACTTC. Residues: CATNIRGQGETQYF.

This clonotype was counted a single time. The chain links TRBV12-3 or TRBV12-4 to TRBJ2-7; D remains unclear. V lost 7 bases to trimming and J lost 1 base, with 11 bases between them. The CDR3 is 13 amino acids. The CDR3 DNA follows: TGTGCCAGCACCCAGAGACTTTCCTACGAGCAGTACTTC. Protein product: CASTQRLSYEQYF.

This clonotype showed up just a few times. The rearrangement joins TRBV5-1 to TRBJ2-5, with D unresolved. Germline assignment: CDR1 SGHRS and CDR2 YFSETQ. CDR3 length: 13 residues. V shed 0 bases and J shed 4 bases, with 7 bases lying between them. The CDR3 loop is CASSLELVETQYF. CDR3 coding DNA: TGCGCCAGCAGCTTGGAACTTGTAGAGACCCAGTACTTC.

This clonotype was seen only a few times. The chain has TRBV20-1 and TRBJ1-2; TRBD1 agrees at 7 bases. Trimming took 0 bases from V and 8 from J; bases not matched to a gene: 15. CDR3 length equals 16 residues. Germline V CDR1 and CDR2: DFQATT, SNEGSKA (reference sequence). The CDR3 sequence is CSARDRGQGQGRGYTF. The CDR3, as DNA: TGCAGTGCTAGAGATAGGGGGCAGGGGCAGGGTCGGGGCTACACCTTC.

The gene calls are TRBV20-1 and TRBJ2-3; 8 bases are a match to TRBD2. This CDR3 contains 15 residues. V shed 8 bases, J shed 3 bases, and the junction held 13 bases outside the gene matches. CDR1 and CDR2 (germline): DFQATT, SNEGSKA (reference sequence). The CDR3 nucleotides read TGCAGTCCCGGGGTAGCGGGACAAGTTACAGATACGCAGTATTTT. Its protein product is CSPGVAGQVTDTQYF.